Below, 9 T cell receptor beta chains from the same sample are listed, as sequenced in a study of early T cells in non-severe SARS-CoV-2 infection. TCRdb re-analysed the 5' RACE reads in MiXCR, keeping a single row per CDR3 protein. Here the sample spans roughly 34,000 distinct CDR3 sequences, roughly 6.6% being singletons. The starting material was whole blood, obtained at baseline. Receptor source: an adult who was a healthcare worker with PCR-confirmed SARS-CoV-2 infection or an uninfected control (not recorded which).

This clonotype was counted many times. The genes are TRBV29-1 and TRBJ2-1; tentatively, D is TRBD2 (6 bases). The CDR3 has 14 amino acids. V lost 1 base, J lost 3 bases, and 10 bases lay in between. Germline loops: CDR1 SQVTM, CDR2 ANQGSEA. The CDR3 bases are TGCAGCGTTGAAGGAGGGGACTTCTACAATGAGCAGTTCTTC. Its translation: CSVEGGDFYNEQFF.

This clonotype was seen once. The rearrangement uses TRBV6-2 or TRBV6-3 and TRBJ2-2; 7 nucleotides line up with TRBD1. Germline V gene lookup returns CDR1 MNHEY and CDR2 SVGEGT. J was trimmed by 0 bases and V by 3 bases; bases with no gene match: 16. The CDR3 sequence is 20 residues long. DNA of the CDR3: TGTGCCAGCAGTTATCCAACCCCGGGACAGACGTTCGCGAACACCGGGGAGCTGTTTTTT. Protein sequence: CASSYPTPGQTFANTGELFF.

Only a few counts were recorded for this clonotype. V usage is TRBV18 and J usage is TRBJ1-2; tentatively, D is TRBD1 (5 bases). Trimming left V 3 bases short and J 4 bases short, with 15 bases between. Germline V gene sequence: CDR1 KGHSH, CDR2 LQKENI. The CDR3 covers 15 residues. This CDR3 reads CASSPGEGQSYGYTF. The CDR3 DNA reads TGTGCCAGCTCACCCGGAGAGGGGCAGAGCTATGGCTACACCTTC.

This clonotype was counted many times. This chain joins TRBV4-3 and TRBJ2-3; D gene unclear. Germline V gene data show CDR1 as LGHNA and CDR2 as YSLEER. V was shortened by 0 bases and J by 4 bases, with 5 bases between the two germline ends. CDR3 length: 13 residues. CDR3 amino acids: CASSQDRPDTQYF. For the CDR3, the DNA is TGCGCCAGCAGCCAAGATCGGCCAGATACGCAGTATTTT.

In its sample, this clonotype was seen many times. The V and J genes are TRBV5-6 and TRBJ2-3; 8 nucleotides line up with TRBD1. Looked up from germline, CDR1 is SGHDT and CDR2 is YYEEEE. This CDR3 is 16 amino acids long. With 5 bases clipped from V and 3 bases from J, the junction kept 11 bases outside the gene matches. CDR3 region: CASSLQGVGRTDTQYF. CDR3 DNA sequence: TGTGCCAGCAGTCTACAGGGGGTAGGAAGGACAGATACGCAGTATTTT.

This clonotype was observed at least ten times. This chain connects TRBV5-4 to TRBJ1-1; no clear D. Trimming removed 4 bases from V and 1 base from J, with 14 bases in between. Germline values: CDR1 SGHNT, CDR2 YYREEE (reference sequence). This CDR3 region has 15 residues. The CDR3 nucleotides read TGTGCCAGCAGCATCCCTACGCCCGAGAACACTGAAGCTTTCTTT. It yields the protein CASSIPTPENTEAFF.

This clonotype has only a few counts. The rearrangement uses TRBV5-1 and TRBJ2-3; 11 nucleotides match TRBD2. V shed 3 bases and J 3 bases; nucleotides not matched to a gene: 6. There are 16 residues in the CDR3. The germline gives CDR1 SGHRS, CDR2 YFSETQ. CDR3 sequence (DNA): TGCGCCAGCAGCTCCGTAGCGGGAGGGCCTACAGATACGCAGTATTTT. Translated, it gives CASSSVAGGPTDTQYF.

In its sample, this clonotype was seen many times. This chain uses TRBV6-5 with TRBJ2-2; maybe TRBD1 (6 bases). This CDR3 comprises 15 residues. Germline assignment: CDR1 MNHEY and CDR2 SVGAGI. The germline V and J ends were trimmed by 5 bases and 4 bases, with 14 bases remaining between them. Written as DNA, the CDR3 is TGTGCCAGCAGTGTACGGGACATCCGCACCGGGGAGCTGTTTTTT. Its protein is CASSVRDIRTGELFF.

CDR3 protein: CATSINTGELFF. CDR3 nucleotides: TGTGCCACCAGTATTAACACCGGGGAGCTGTTTTTT. V gene TRBV24-1 combines with J gene TRBJ2-2; no definite D call. The CDR3 runs 12 residues. Trimming stripped 6 bases from V and 2 bases from J, with 3 bases between. CDR1 is KGHDR, CDR2 SFDVKD, per germline.